Listed below are T cell receptor beta chains from one sample, sequenced in a study of blood T cell repertoires in COVID-19. Generated by immunoSEQ multiplex PCR, the TCRdb table keeps only in-frame clones and is missing some. The top ten hold 1% to 1.5% of the sample, which has almost 300,000 clones, around 86% seen once. Sequencing was carried out using peripheral blood. The receptors were gathered from a man between 65 and 80 years old with acute or convalescent COVID-19. Both conserved end residues are part of each CDR3. Fields, in order: V gene, CDR3 protein.

TRBV6-1 CASSEGAGGETQYF
TRBV7-2 CASSLSWTPNQPQHF
TRBV2 CASSRQASNQPQHF
TRBV7-9 CASSPNMEGNSPLHF
TRBV3-1/TRBV3-2 CASSQDRTYSYEQYF
TRBV5-1 CASSPKSGTSNSYEQYF
TRBV5-8 CASSIGTSGSTDTQYF
TRBV6-2/TRBV6-3 CASSLGRRGGFGNTEAFF
TRBV10-3 CAISEGATADTQYF
TRBV7-2 CASSRGQFNEKLFF
TRBV5-1 CASAQQETQYF
TRBV5-1 CASSPHRVWNEQFF
TRBV3-1/TRBV3-2 CASSTYRVPNTGELFF
TRBV25-1 CASSEAFRVGFTEAFF
TRBV19 CASSTGQGGNQPQHF
TRBV19 CASSILPDYYGYTF
TRBV12-3/TRBV12-4 CASSLSENTEAFF
TRBV5-1 CASRDFASGNTIYF
TRBV18 CASSPGRSNAGEAFF
TRBV28 CASSLTSGSYNEQFF
TRBV24-1 CATARGAGELFF
TRBV5-1 CASSLIVSGTPEQYF
TRBV5-1 CASTGAGNTEAFF
TRBV9 CASSVATIAGEQFF
TRBV4-3 CASSQGAPGTAAGSGTYEQYF
TRBV7-9 CASSHGSSGTDTQYF
TRBV19 CASSAVRSTHF
TRBV2 CASSRSGKSSEQYF
TRBV7-2 CASSPQGLDEQFF
TRBV7-9 CASSLGQLGVTQYF
TRBV7-2 CASSFSASGTGELFF